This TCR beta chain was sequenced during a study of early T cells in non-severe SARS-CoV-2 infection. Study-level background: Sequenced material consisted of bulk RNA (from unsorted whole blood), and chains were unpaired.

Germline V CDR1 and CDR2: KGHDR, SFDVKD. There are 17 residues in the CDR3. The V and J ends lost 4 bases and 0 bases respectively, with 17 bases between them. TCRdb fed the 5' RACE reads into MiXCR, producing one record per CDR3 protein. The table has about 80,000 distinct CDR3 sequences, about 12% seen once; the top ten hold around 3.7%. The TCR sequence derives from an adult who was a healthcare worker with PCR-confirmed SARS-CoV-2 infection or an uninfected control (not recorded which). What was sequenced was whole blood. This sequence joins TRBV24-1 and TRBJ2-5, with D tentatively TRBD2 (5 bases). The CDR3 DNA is TGTGCCACCAGTGACAGTGGGGTTAGCGCGTACCAAGAGACCCAGTACTTC. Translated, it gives CATSDSGVSAYQETQYF.